The entry below gives a single T cell receptor beta chain sequence along with its context. What it binds is unknown. The V and J ends lost 7 bases and 1 base, in that order; junction bases with no gene match: 15. This CDR3 is built from 16 residues. CDR1 is GTSNPN and CDR2 is SVGIG in the germline V gene (reference sequence). The data were taken from a study of beta chain features in type 1 diabetes. Reverse transcribing all isolated RNA meant expressed TCRB transcripts were sequenced. This table comes from immunoSEQ multiplex PCR, and its TCRdb copy is limited to in-frame clones, with some not included. The sample lists under 850,000 clones; 13% were seen once. Study results and caveats: Significant though moderate, a shortening of TCRB CDR3s appeared in all four CD4+ subsets of Type 1 diabetes patients. Whether TCRB rearrangement is influenced by HLA type went unresolved here.

This TCR came from a man younger than 35 with type 1 diabetes. Sequencing used naive CD4+ T cells from blood. The chain has TRBV30 and TRBJ2-5; 7 bases map to TRBD1. CDR3 sequence reads: CASGLGQALFQETQYF. The CDR3 nucleotides are TGTGCCTCCGGACTTGGACAGGCCCTCTTCCAAGAGACCCAGTACTTC.